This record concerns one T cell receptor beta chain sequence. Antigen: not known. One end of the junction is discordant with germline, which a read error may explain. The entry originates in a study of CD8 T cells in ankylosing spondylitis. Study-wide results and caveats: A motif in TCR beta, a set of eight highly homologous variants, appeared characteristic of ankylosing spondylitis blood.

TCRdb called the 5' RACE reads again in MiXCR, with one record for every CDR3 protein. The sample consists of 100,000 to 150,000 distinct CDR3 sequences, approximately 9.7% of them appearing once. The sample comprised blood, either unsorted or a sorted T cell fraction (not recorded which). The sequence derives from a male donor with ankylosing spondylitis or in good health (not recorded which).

In DNA, the CDR3 is TGTGCCAGCAGCGTTGTGGAAGTCTTCTCCCACGAGCAGTACTTC. Its translation: CASSVVEVFSHEQYF. This chain connects TRBV9 to TRBJ2-7; D is uncertain. The CDR3 is 15 residues long. Germline V CDR1 and CDR2: SGDLS, YYNGEE.